This is a list of T cell receptor beta chains from one sample in a study of identical twins' blood T cells. TCRdb used MiXCR to reprocess the 5' RACE reads, holding one entry per CDR3 protein. The table shows 400,000 or so distinct CDR3 sequences, with about 28% occurring only once. Specimen: PBMCs. The receptor source for this set is a woman aged 18 to 55 in good health. Both conserved end residues are part of each CDR3. The D gene is left open where the match is weak. The size field is filled for only some rows; it gives once, few, many or a size class.

D gene | clone size | J gene | V gene | CDR3 protein | CDR3 DNA
- | many | TRBJ1-3 | TRBV6-5 | CASISSGNTIYF | TGTGCCAGCATTAGCTCTGGAAACACCATATATTTT
TRBD1 | - | TRBJ2-1 | TRBV20-1 | CSASSPTGRVNEQFF | TGCAGTGCTAGCTCTCCGACAGGGAGAGTCAATGAGCAGTTCTTC
TRBD2 | - | TRBJ2-1 | TRBV6-5 | CTSSGSSYNEQFF | TGTACCAGTAGCGGGAGCTCCTACAATGAGCAGTTCTTC
- | - | TRBJ2-7 | TRBV6-2/TRBV6-3 | CASCTNTGTANEQYF | TGTGCCAGCTGTACAAATACGGGAACCGCCAACGAGCAGTACTTC
- | - | TRBJ1-3 | TRBV20-1 | CSAPYGSLSGNTIYF | TGCAGTGCTCCGTATGGGAGTCTCTCTGGAAACACCATATATTTT
- | many | TRBJ1-4 | TRBV12-3/TRBV12-4 | CASSSQVHFEKLFF | TGTGCCAGCAGTTCACAGGTCCACTTTGAAAAACTGTTTTTT
- | few | TRBJ2-7 | TRBV29-1 | CSVVGDSYEQYF | TGCAGCGTTGTAGGTGACTCCTACGAGCAGTACTTC
TRBD2 | few | TRBJ2-3 | TRBV20-1 | CSARLAAVVDTQYF | TGCAGTGCTAGACTAGCGGCGGTGGTTGATACGCAGTATTTT
- | - | TRBJ1-4 | TRBV5-1 | CASSLKGSANEKLFF | TGCGCCAGCAGCTTGAAGGGGTCAGCTAATGAAAAACTGTTTTTT
- | few | TRBJ2-3 | TRBV20-1 | CSASTNPDTQYF | TGCAGTGCTAGTACTAATCCGGATACGCAGTATTTT
- | few | TRBJ2-7 | TRBV12-5 | CASVMSGGSEQYF | TGTGCTAGTGTAATGTCGGGGGGCAGCGAGCAGTACTTC
- | few | TRBJ2-5 | TRBV3-1 | CASSQDWEPQYF | TGTGCCAGCAGCCAAGATTGGGAGCCCCAGTACTTC
TRBD1 | few | TRBJ2-7 | TRBV5-6 | CASMTGSYEQYF | TGTGCCAGCATGACAGGGTCCTACGAGCAGTACTTC
- | few | TRBJ1-5 | TRBV28 | CASAGDLGNQPQHF | TGTGCCAGCGCGGGGGATTTGGGCAATCAGCCCCAGCATTTT
TRBD1 | - | TRBJ1-4 | TRBV7-9 | CASSFDGTGGKKLFF | TGTGCCAGCAGCTTCGACGGGACAGGTGGGAAAAAACTGTTTTTT
- | - | TRBJ1-1 | TRBV19 | CASNPDSYTEAFF | TGTGCCAGTAACCCAGACAGTTACACTGAAGCTTTCTTT
- | - | TRBJ1-2 | TRBV6-5 | CASIDRSDSGYTF | TGTGCCTCCATTGACAGGTCCGACAGTGGCTACACCTTC
TRBD2 | - | TRBJ2-3 | TRBV6-6 | CASSRPGTSGGFGDTQYF | TGTGCCAGCAGTCGTCCCGGGACTAGCGGGGGTTTTGGAGATACGCAGTATTTT
- | - | TRBJ1-2 | TRBV7-2 | CASTGTSNYGYTF | TGTGCCAGCACCGGGACAAGCAACTATGGCTACACCTTC
- | - | TRBJ1-5 | TRBV10-3 | CAIRDDPRSNQPQHF | TGTGCCATCAGGGATGATCCTAGGAGCAATCAGCCCCAGCATTTT